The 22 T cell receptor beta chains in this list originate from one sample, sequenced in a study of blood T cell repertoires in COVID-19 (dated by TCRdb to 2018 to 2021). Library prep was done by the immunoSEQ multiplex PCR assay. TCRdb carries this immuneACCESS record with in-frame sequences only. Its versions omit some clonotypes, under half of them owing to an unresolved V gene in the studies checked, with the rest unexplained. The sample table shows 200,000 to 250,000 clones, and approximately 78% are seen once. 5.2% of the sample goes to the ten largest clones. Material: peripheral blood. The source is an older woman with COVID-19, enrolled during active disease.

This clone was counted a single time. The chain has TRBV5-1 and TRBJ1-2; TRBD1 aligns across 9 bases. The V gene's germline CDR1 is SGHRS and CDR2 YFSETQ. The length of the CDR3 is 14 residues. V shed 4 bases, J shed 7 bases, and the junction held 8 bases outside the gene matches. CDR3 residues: CASSTGQGRSGYTF. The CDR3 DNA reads TGCGCCAGCAGCACCGGACAGGGGCGAAGTGGCTACACCTTC.

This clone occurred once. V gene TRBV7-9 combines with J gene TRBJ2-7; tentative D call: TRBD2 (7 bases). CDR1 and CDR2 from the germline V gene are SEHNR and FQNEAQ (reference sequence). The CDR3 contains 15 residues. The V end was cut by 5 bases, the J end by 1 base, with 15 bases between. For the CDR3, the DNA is TGTGCCAGCAGCCTCTGGGGGGGCGCGTCCTACGAGCAGTACTTC. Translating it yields CASSLWGGASYEQYF. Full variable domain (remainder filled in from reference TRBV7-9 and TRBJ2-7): DTGVSQNPRHKITKRGQNVTFRCDPISEHNRLYWYRQTLGQGPEFLTYFQNEAQLEKSRLLSDRFSAERPKGSFSTLEIQRTEQGDSAMYLCASSLWGGASYEQYFGPGTRLTVT.

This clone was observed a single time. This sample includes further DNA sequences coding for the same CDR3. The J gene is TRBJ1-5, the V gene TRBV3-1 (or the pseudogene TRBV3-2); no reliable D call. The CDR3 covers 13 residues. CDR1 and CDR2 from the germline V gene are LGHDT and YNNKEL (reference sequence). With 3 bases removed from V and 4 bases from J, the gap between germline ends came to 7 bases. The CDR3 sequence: CASSQAGNQPQHF. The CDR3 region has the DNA TGTGCCAGCAGCCAGGCGGGAAATCAGCCCCAGCATTTT.

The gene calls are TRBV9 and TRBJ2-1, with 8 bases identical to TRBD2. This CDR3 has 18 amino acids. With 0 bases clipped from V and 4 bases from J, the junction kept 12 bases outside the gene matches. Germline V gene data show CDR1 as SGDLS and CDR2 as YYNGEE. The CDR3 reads CASSVAVGGRMSYNEQFF. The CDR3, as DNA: TGTGCCAGCAGCGTAGCGGTCGGCGGGAGGATGTCTTACAATGAGCAGTTCTTC.

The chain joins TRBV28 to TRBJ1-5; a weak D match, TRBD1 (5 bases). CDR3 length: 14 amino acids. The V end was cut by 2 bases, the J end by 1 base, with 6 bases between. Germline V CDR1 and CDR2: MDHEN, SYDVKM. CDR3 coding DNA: TGTGCCAGCAGTTTACGGGGGAGCAATCAGCCCCAGCATTTT. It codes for CASSLRGSNQPQHF. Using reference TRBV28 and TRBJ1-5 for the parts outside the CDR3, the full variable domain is DVKVTQSSRYLVKRTGEKVFLECVQDMDHENMFWYRQDPGLGLRLIYFSYDVKMKEKGDIPEGYSVSREKKERFSLILESASTNQTSMYLCASSLRGSNQPQHFGDGTRLSIL.

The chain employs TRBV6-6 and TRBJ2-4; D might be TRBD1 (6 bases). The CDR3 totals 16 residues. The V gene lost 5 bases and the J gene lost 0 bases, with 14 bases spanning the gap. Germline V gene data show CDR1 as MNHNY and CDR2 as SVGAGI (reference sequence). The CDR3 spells CASSLRDILAKNIQYF. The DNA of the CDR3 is TGTGCCAGCAGTCTCCGGGACATCCTAGCCAAAAACATTCAGTACTTC.

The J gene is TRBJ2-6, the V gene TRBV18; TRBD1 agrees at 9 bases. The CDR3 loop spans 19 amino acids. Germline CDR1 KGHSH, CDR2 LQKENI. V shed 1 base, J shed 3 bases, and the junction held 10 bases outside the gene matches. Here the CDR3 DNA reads TGTGCCAGCTCACCACGTGCCCCGGACAGGGGTGGTGGGGCCAACGTCCTGACTTTC. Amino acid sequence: CASSPRAPDRGGGANVLTF.

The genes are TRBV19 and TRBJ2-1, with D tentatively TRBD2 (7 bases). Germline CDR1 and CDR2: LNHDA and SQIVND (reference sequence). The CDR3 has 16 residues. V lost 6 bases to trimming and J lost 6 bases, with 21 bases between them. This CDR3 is CASSLPGGRRGNEQFF. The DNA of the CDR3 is TGTGCCAGTAGCCTTCCGGGGGGCCGTAGGGGCAATGAGCAGTTCTTC.

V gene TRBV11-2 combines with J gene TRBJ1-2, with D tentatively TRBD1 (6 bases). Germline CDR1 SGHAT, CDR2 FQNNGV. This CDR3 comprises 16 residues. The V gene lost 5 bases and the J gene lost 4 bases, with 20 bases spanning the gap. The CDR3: CASSPFPRAGAYGYTF. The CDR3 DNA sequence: TGTGCCAGCAGCCCTTTCCCTCGGGCAGGGGCCTATGGCTACACCTTC.

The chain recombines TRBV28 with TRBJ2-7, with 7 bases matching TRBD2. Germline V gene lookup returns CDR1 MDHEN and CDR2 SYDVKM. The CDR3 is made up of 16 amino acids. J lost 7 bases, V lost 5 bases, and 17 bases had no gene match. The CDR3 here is CASSSTGEGIPWEQYF. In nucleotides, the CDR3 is TGTGCCAGCAGTAGTACGGGGGAGGGGATCCCTTGGGAGCAGTACTTC.

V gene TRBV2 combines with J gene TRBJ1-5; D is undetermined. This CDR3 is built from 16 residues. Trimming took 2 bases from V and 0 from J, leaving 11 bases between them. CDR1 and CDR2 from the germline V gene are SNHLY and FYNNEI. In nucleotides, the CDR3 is TGTGCCAGCAGTGAATCTCAGGCTTATAGCAATCAGCCCCAGCATTTT. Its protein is CASSESQAYSNQPQHF.

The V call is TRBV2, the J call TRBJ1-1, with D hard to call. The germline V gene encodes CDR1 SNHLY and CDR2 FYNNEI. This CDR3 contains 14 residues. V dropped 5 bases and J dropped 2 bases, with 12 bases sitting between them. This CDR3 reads CASSLTQPNTEAFF. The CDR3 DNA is TGTGCCAGCAGTTTGACACAGCCTAACACTGAAGCTTTCTTT. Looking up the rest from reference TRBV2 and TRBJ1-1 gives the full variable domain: EPEVTQTPSHQVTQMGQEVILRCVPISNHLYFYWYRQILGQKVEFLVSFYNNEISEKSEIFDDQFSVERPDGSNFTLKIRSTKLEDSAMYFCASSLTQPNTEAFFGQGTRLTVV.

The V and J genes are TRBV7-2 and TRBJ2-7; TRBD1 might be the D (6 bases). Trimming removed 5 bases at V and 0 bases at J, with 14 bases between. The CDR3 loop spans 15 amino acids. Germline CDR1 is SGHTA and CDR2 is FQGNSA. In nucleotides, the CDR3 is TGTGCCAGCAGCCTAGGACAGTATCGCTCCTACGAGCAGTACTTC. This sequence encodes CASSLGQYRSYEQYF.

This CDR3 reads CASSLAGGRRVYGYTF. The CDR3 DNA reads as TGTGCCAGCAGCTTAGCAGGGGGTCGACGGGTTTACGGCTACACCTTC. The chain uses TRBV7-2 and TRBJ1-2; a possible D gene is TRBD1 (6 bases). Germline V CDR1 and CDR2: SGHTA, FQGNSA. Trimming removed 0 bases at V and 8 bases at J, with 19 bases between. The CDR3 spans 16 residues.

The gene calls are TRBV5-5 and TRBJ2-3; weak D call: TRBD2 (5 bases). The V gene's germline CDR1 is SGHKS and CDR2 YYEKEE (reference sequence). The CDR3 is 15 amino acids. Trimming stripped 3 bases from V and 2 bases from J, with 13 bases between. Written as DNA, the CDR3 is TGTGCCAGCAGCTCCCTAGCTCCTATCACAGATACGCAGTATTTT. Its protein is CASSSLAPITDTQYF.

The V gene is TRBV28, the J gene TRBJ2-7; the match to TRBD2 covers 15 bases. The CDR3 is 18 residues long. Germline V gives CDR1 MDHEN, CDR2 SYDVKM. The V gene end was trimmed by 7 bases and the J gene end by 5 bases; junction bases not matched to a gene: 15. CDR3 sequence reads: CASTTRTSGREMFDEQYF. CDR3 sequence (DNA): TGTGCCAGCACCACGAGGACTAGCGGGAGGGAAATGTTTGACGAGCAGTACTTC.

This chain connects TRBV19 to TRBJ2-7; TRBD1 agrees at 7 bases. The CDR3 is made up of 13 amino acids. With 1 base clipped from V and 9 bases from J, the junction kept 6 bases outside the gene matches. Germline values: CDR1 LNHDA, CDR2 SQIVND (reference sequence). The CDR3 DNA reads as TGTGCCAGTAGTATAGGGACAGGACTCCGGCAGTACTTC. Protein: CASSIGTGLRQYF.

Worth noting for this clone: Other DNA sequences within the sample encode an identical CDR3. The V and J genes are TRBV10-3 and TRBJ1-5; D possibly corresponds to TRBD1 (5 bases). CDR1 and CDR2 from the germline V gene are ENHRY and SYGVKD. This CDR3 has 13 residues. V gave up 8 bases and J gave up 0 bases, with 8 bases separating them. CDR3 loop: CAIRGDSNQPQHF. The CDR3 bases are TGTGCCATCCGGGGGGATAGCAATCAGCCCCAGCATTTT.

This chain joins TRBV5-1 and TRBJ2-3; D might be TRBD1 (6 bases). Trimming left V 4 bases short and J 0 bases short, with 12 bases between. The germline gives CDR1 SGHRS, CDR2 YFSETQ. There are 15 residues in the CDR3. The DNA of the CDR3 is TGCGCCAGCAGCCCGCAGGGGCTTAGCACAGATACGCAGTATTTT. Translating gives CASSPQGLSTDTQYF.

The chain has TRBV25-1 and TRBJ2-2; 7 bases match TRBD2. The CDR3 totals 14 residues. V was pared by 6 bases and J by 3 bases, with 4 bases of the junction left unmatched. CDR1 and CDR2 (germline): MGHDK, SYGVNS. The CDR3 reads CASSGTIDTGELFF. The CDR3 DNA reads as TGTGCCAGCAGCGGGACTATCGACACCGGGGAGCTGTTTTTT.

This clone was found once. CDR3 nucleotides: TGTGCCAGCAGCTTAGAAGTTAATCGCGGGGAGACCCAGTACTTC. Residues: CASSLEVNRGETQYF. The V gene is TRBV7-2, the J gene TRBJ2-5; weak D call: TRBD2 (5 bases). The CDR3 extends over 15 amino acids. CDR1 SGHTA and CDR2 FQGNSA come from the germline V gene. V lost 1 base and J 5 bases, leaving 14 bases between the germline ends.

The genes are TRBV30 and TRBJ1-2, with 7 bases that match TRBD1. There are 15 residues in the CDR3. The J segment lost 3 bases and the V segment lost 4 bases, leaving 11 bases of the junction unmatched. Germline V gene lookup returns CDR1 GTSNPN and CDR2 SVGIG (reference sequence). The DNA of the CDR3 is TGTGCCTGGACTAATGATCGGACAGGAGACTATGGCTACACCTTC. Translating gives CAWTNDRTGDYGYTF.